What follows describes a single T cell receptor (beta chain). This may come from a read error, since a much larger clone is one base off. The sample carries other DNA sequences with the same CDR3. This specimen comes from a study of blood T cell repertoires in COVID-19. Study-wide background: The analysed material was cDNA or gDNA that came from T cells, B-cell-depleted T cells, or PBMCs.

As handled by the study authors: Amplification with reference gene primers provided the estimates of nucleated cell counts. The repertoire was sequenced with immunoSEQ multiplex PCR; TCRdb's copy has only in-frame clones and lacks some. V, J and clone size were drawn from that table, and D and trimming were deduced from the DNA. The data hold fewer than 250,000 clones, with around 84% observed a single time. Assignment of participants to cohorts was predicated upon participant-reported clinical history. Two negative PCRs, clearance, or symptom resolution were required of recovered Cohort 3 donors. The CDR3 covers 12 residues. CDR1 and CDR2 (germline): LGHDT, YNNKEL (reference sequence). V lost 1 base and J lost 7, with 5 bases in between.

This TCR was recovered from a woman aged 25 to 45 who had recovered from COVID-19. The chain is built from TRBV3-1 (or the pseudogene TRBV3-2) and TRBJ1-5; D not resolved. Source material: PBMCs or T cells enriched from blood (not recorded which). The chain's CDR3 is CASSQGEQPQHF. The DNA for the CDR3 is TGTGCCAGCAGCCAAGGTGAGCAGCCCCAGCATTTT.